The 26 T cell receptor beta chains listed next were all sequenced from one sample in a study of radiotherapy plus CTLA-4 blockade in lung cancer. The data were produced by immunoSEQ multiplex PCR, yet TCRdb's version contains in-frame clones alone and is incomplete. The data contain 55,000 to 65,000 clones, 60% to 80% of them singletons. This specimen consisted of peripheral blood, obtained from a patient treated with radiotherapy plus ipilimumab. These receptors were collected from a human donor with non-small cell lung cancer who had a complete response to radiotherapy plus ipilimumab.

This chain joins TRBV10-3 and TRBJ1-4; D gene uncertain. The CDR3 runs 15 residues. The V end lost 10 bases, the J end lost 4 bases, and 19 bases lay between the germline ends. Per the germline V gene, CDR1 is ENHRY and CDR2 is SYGVKD. This chain's CDR3 is CATASTDAFNEKLFF. The CDR3 nucleotides read TGTGCCACCGCCTCCACAGACGCCTTTAATGAAAAACTGTTTTTT.

This clone was recorded once. The chain uses TRBV28 and TRBJ2-3; D unresolved. The CDR3 has 15 amino acids. CDR1 and CDR2 (germline): MDHEN, SYDVKM. The ends were cut back, 6 bases at V and 4 bases at J, with 17 bases in the middle. CDR3 protein: CASSSYTRGADTQYF. CDR3 sequence (DNA): TGTGCCAGCAGCTCATACACGAGAGGCGCAGATACGCAGTATTTT.

The gene calls are TRBV2 and TRBJ2-5; no reliable D call. Per germline, CDR1 SNHLY and CDR2 FYNNEI. There are 13 residues in the CDR3. Trimming removed 8 bases from V and 1 base from J, with 11 bases in between. The CDR3, as DNA: TGTGCCAGCGGTCGGTTGCGCCAAGAGACCCAGTACTTC. Residues: CASGRLRQETQYF.

The gene calls are TRBV2 and TRBJ2-7; D might be TRBD1 (6 bases). Germline loops: CDR1 SNHLY, CDR2 FYNNEI. The V end lost 4 bases, the J end lost 2 bases, and 24 bases lay between the germline ends. The CDR3 contains 18 residues. The CDR3 DNA sequence: TGTGCCAGCAGTGTAGCGCGGACCGACAGGAGCGATACCTACGAGCAGTACTTC. Its translation: CASSVARTDRSDTYEQYF.

This clone showed up just a few times. The rearrangement joins TRBV5-4 to TRBJ1-1; D perhaps matches TRBD1 (5 bases). Germline assignment: CDR1 SGHNT and CDR2 YYREEE (reference sequence). V lost 0 bases, J lost 3 bases, and 9 bases lay in between. The CDR3 covers 14 residues. The CDR3 reads CASSLVGAYTEAFF. The CDR3 nucleotides are TGTGCCAGCAGCTTGGTTGGGGCTTACACTGAAGCTTTCTTT.

A few counts support this clone. The V call is TRBV18, the J call TRBJ1-1; D possibly corresponds to TRBD1 (5 bases). Between the trimmed V and J ends, which lost 6 bases and 1 base, there was a span of 9 bases. Looked up from germline, CDR1 is KGHSH and CDR2 is LQKENI. CDR3 length equals 13 residues. The CDR3 DNA reads TGTGCCAGCTCCCATGACAGGAACACTGAAGCTTTCTTT. Translated: CASSHDRNTEAFF.

The chain couples TRBV5-4 to TRBJ2-3, with 10 bases fitting TRBD2. The V gene's germline CDR1 is SGHNT and CDR2 YYREEE (reference sequence). The CDR3 extends over 16 amino acids. Germline trimming cut 0 bases from V and 4 bases from J; bases unmatched to any gene: 5. This CDR3 reads CASSLGSGRASDTQYF. CDR3 bases: TGTGCCAGCAGCTTGGGAAGCGGGAGGGCCTCAGATACGCAGTATTTT.

This rearrangement joins TRBV7-8 to TRBJ2-1, with 7 bases lining up with TRBD2. With 5 bases clipped from V and 8 bases from J, the junction kept 9 bases outside the gene matches. CDR1 and CDR2 (germline): SGHVS, FQNEAQ. The CDR3 contains 14 residues. The CDR3 spells CASSDNLLAYEQFF. The CDR3 bases are TGTGCCAGCAGCGACAATCTACTAGCGTATGAGCAGTTCTTC.

V gene TRBV28 combines with J gene TRBJ1-2; 7 bases match TRBD1. V dropped 3 bases and J dropped 5; count of bases not matched to a gene: 3. CDR3 length equals 13 residues. The V gene's germline CDR1 is MDHEN and CDR2 SYDVKM. The CDR3 protein is CASSLSRGYGYTF. In DNA, the CDR3 is TGTGCCAGCAGTTTGAGCAGGGGGTATGGCTACACCTTC.

The rearrangement uses TRBV5-1 and TRBJ2-3, with 13 bases identical to TRBD2. CDR3 length equals 16 residues. J lost 4 bases, V lost 0 bases, and 2 bases had no gene match. CDR1 SGHRS and CDR2 YFSETQ come from the germline V gene. CDR3 sequence: CASSLGTSGGPDTQYF. CDR3 bases: TGCGCCAGCAGCTTGGGGACTAGCGGGGGCCCAGATACGCAGTATTTT.

This clone was detected only once. The rearrangement uses TRBV9 and TRBJ2-1; 9 nucleotides line up with TRBD1. V trimming: 0 bases; J trimming: 9 bases; junction bases outside the gene matches: 7. Germline V gene lookup returns CDR1 SGDLS and CDR2 YYNGEE. CDR3 length: 15 residues. The CDR3 DNA reads TGTGCCAGCAGCGTAGTCCCCGGGACAGGGTTTGAGCAGTTCTTC. As protein: CASSVVPGTGFEQFF.

The chain is built from TRBV5-4 and TRBJ2-3; TRBD2 aligns across 10 bases. After removal of 0 bases from V and 4 bases from J, the junction contained 5 bases not matched to a gene. This CDR3 is built from 16 residues. The germline gives CDR1 SGHNT, CDR2 YYREEE (reference sequence). Here the CDR3 reads CASSLARLAGADTQYF. The CDR3 nucleotides read TGTGCCAGCAGCTTGGCTCGGCTAGCGGGAGCAGATACGCAGTATTTT.

The rearrangement links TRBV6-6 to TRBJ1-1; 12 nucleotides align to TRBD1. Germline V gives CDR1 MNHNY, CDR2 SVGAGI (reference sequence). V lost 5 bases and J lost 4; bases outside the gene matches: 8. The CDR3 loop spans 16 amino acids. CDR3 sequence: CASSPPGQGASTEAFF. The CDR3, as DNA: TGTGCCAGCAGTCCCCCGGGACAGGGGGCTAGCACTGAAGCTTTCTTT.

V usage is TRBV5-6 and J usage is TRBJ2-2; 8 nucleotides agree with TRBD1. The V gene end was trimmed by 3 bases and the J gene end by 4 bases; junction bases not matched to a gene: 8. The CDR3 has 16 residues. The V gene's germline CDR1 is SGHDT and CDR2 YYEEEE. CDR3 DNA sequence: TGTGCCAGCAGCTGGGGGCAGGGGGCAGGCACCGGGGAGCTGTTTTTT. Translating gives CASSWGQGAGTGELFF.

The chain links TRBV28 to TRBJ2-5; 9 bases are shared with TRBD1. Germline CDR1 and CDR2: MDHEN and SYDVKM. V gave up 6 bases and J gave up 11 bases; unmatched junction bases: 10. This CDR3 comprises 13 residues. CDR3 sequence: CASRRIQGAQQYF. In nucleotides, the CDR3 is TGTGCCAGCAGGAGGATACAGGGGGCCCAGCAGTACTTC.

This clone has only a few counts. V usage is TRBV19 and J usage is TRBJ1-2; 10 positions match TRBD1. After removal of 5 bases from V and 2 bases from J, the junction contained 5 bases not matched to a gene. The length of the CDR3 is 15 residues. In germline, CDR1 is LNHDA, CDR2 SQIVND (reference sequence). The CDR3 bases are TGTGCCAGTAGTTTGCGACAGGGGGCGAACTATGGCTACACCTTC. Translated: CASSLRQGANYGYTF.

The chain is built from TRBV2 and TRBJ2-7; D gene uncertain. Trimming stripped 5 bases from V and 2 bases from J, with 16 bases between. This CDR3 contains 15 residues. Per germline, CDR1 SNHLY and CDR2 FYNNEI. The CDR3 DNA follows: TGTGCCAGCAGTTACTACGGCAGCGATACCTACGAGCAGTACTTC. Its protein product is CASSYYGSDTYEQYF.

This sequence joins TRBV5-1 and TRBJ2-3, with 8 bases that match TRBD1. The CDR3 is 16 residues long. J gave up 6 bases and V 3 bases, and 12 bases lay outside the gene matches. Germline V gene sequence: CDR1 SGHRS, CDR2 YFSETQ. The CDR3 sequence: CASSSRQGTPADTQYF. The CDR3 DNA is TGCGCCAGCAGCTCTCGACAGGGGACCCCGGCGGATACGCAGTATTTT.

V is TRBV5-5 and J is TRBJ1-1; weak D call: TRBD1 (5 bases). Deletions cut 1 base from V and 5 bases from J, with 9 bases between. CDR1 SGHKS and CDR2 YYEKEE come from the germline V gene (reference sequence). This CDR3 is built from 13 residues. DNA for the CDR3: TGTGCCAGCAGCTTGTGGGGGGTAACTGAAGCTTTCTTT. Protein sequence: CASSLWGVTEAFF.

This chain uses TRBV5-8 with TRBJ1-5; weak D call: TRBD1 (5 bases). Germline assignment: CDR1 SGHTS and CDR2 YDEGEE. CDR3 size: 15 residues. Trimming removed 0 bases from V and 3 bases from J, with 10 bases in between. The CDR3 reads CASSLGQGVNQPQHF. Written as DNA, the CDR3 is TGTGCCAGCAGCTTGGGGCAGGGCGTCAATCAGCCCCAGCATTTT.

The chain carries TRBV9 and TRBJ2-7; 9 nucleotides match TRBD1. Germline V lookup: CDR1 SGDLS, CDR2 YYNGEE. The CDR3 is 15 amino acids. Trimming removed 1 base from V and 7 bases from J; junction bases left unmatched: 9. The chain's CDR3 is CASSVRGDRVDEQYF. The CDR3 DNA reads TGTGCCAGCAGCGTACGTGGGGACAGGGTGGATGAGCAGTACTTC.

V gene TRBV27 combines with J gene TRBJ1-2, with 7 bases that match TRBD1. In germline, CDR1 is MNHEY, CDR2 SMNVEV (reference sequence). The trim removed 7 bases at V and 2 bases at J, leaving 7 bases unmatched. This CDR3 has 14 residues. CDR3 DNA sequence: TGTGCCAGCACCACCGGGACAGCCAACTATGGCTACACCTTC. Translating gives CASTTGTANYGYTF.

This clone was observed a single time. The chain carries TRBV5-4 and TRBJ1-6, with TRBD1 matching over 8 bases. V was clipped by 3 bases and J by 6 bases; unmatched bases: 2. Germline CDR1 reads SGHNT; CDR2 reads YYREEE (reference sequence). The CDR3 is 14 residues long. This chain's CDR3 is CASSSGQVNSPLHF. The CDR3 nucleotides are TGTGCCAGCAGCTCGGGACAGGTTAATTCACCCCTCCACTTT.

The chain recombines TRBV11-3 with TRBJ2-5; D remains ambiguous. V was clipped by 0 bases and J by 4 bases, with 9 bases between them. This CDR3 spans 14 amino acids. The germline V gene encodes CDR1 SGHNT and CDR2 YENEEA. The CDR3 reads CASSLDSSTETQYF. The CDR3, as DNA: TGTGCCAGCAGCTTAGATTCCAGTACAGAGACCCAGTACTTC.

This chain links TRBV4-1 with TRBJ1-2; TRBD1 agrees at 9 bases. This CDR3 contains 14 residues. V lost 3 bases, J lost 8 bases, and 7 bases stayed unmatched. Looked up from germline, CDR1 is MGHRA and CDR2 is YSYEKL. CDR3 loop: CASSHGQGIGGYTF. The CDR3 nucleotides read TGCGCCAGCAGCCATGGACAGGGGATCGGGGGCTACACCTTC.

The chain is built from TRBV19 and TRBJ2-7; D is ambiguous. Deletions cut 3 bases from V and 3 bases from J, with 9 bases between. CDR1 is LNHDA, CDR2 SQIVND, per germline (reference sequence). This CDR3 has 13 residues. CDR3 residues: CASSIDLDYEQYF. The CDR3 DNA reads as TGTGCCAGTAGTATCGACTTGGACTACGAGCAGTACTTC.